The present TCR beta chain was sequenced within a study of shared clonotypes between healthy human individuals (dated by TCRdb to about 2020). At the level of the whole study: A couple of women and a few men aged 18 to 49 years were included in the cohort. For each donor, CD4 naive and CD4 memory were each run on three plates, CD8 naive on two plates, and CD8 memory on one plate. The study deeply sequenced blood TCR repertoires of five healthy adults to estimate repertoire size and the extent of clonotype sharing between individuals. Libraries were prepared and TCR repertoires were sequenced by different laboratories using diverse techniques, in order to increase sequencing depth and limit assay-specific biases. Per donor, leukapheresis produced somewhere between about 0.8 and 9 billion PBMCs. Findings and caveats that apply to the study as a whole: Naive subsets generally had larger estimated clonotype richness than memory subsets. Incomplete sequencing was indicated by rarefaction of sorted-subset datasets, despite the large sequencing depth. Only blood was sampled, and tissue TCR repertoires likely differ from those in blood. Based on pairwise subsampling, the degree of clonotype sharing among donors was expected to be affected by sequencing depth. When four donors were compared, the shared fraction of clonotypes was around 5.1% for naive CD4, less than 4% for naive CD8, more than 2% for memory CD4, and about 0.36% for memory CD8. The genetic and exposure-history diversity represented was limited by the small number of donors. Compared with non-shared clonotypes, the clonotypes found in all four sorted-subset donors had higher generation probabilities.

For the CD8 naive samples, CD45RO-negative cells were positively selected for CCR7, yielding a CD45RA+CCR7+ population from which TemRA cells were excluded. Donors were healthy HIV-negative adults with no recently reported acute infections or vaccinations. Only Caucasian adults living in Nashville, Tennessee, USA were represented among the donors. After blood collection by leukapheresis, PBMCs were isolated using Ficoll-Histopaque density gradient centrifugation and then cryopreserved in the vapor phase of liquid nitrogen. Purity and quantity of every magnetically sorted T cell population were checked by analytical flow cytometry. Genomic DNA was isolated from every sorted fraction and measured by UV absorbance on a Nanodrop 2000c. Concerning this clone itself: Its antigen is currently not known. Base quality data are lacking; no much larger clone is found one base away.

TCR CDR3 regions were amplified from genomic DNA by multiplex PCR using the deep immunoSEQ assay. Extracted genomic DNA from each cell subset was distributed evenly across all wells of several immunoSEQ 96-well plates, and each plate was treated as a replicate. Each replicate PCR for sorted subsets received approximately 200 ng genomic DNA, equal to roughly 30,000 T cell genomes. Purified libraries were quantified with a Qubit 3.0 fluorometer, sized on a Bioanalyzer 2100, and re-quantified with the KAPA Library Quantification kit. Every immunoSEQ 96-well plate was sequenced on a separate single-read 150-cycle Illumina NextSeq 550 flow cell. The source study handled its data this way. Because the immunoSEQ output included only junctional sequences and no quality scores, the filtering could not be the same as the filtering used for full-length reads. To assign V/J genes and CDR3, sequences were annotated against IMGT germline references using PyIR, a Python wrapper for IgBLAST v1.9. Reads with weak V/J assignments (E-value above 1e-6), missing CDR3, stop codons, out-of-frame junctions, or ambiguous translated residues were removed. V3J clonotypes were defined by identical inferred V gene, J gene, and CDR3 amino acid sequence. Percentage overlap between repertoires was calculated by dividing the number of shared unique clonotypes by the size of the smaller repertoire. RTK rarefaction, the Chao1 estimator, and Recon v2.1 estimates of unobserved clonotypes were used to assess repertoire richness. Generation probabilities for all TCRbeta clonotypes obtained by the gDNA method from several donors were computed using OLGA. In its TCRdb copy, this immuneACCESS table keeps in-frame sequences only and misses some clones. Where compared with another copy, unresolved V genes explain less than half of these, and the others have no known cause. That table furnishes V, J and clone size, whereas the DNA furnished D and trimming. This sample lists about 680,000 clones; under 95% were detected once. The ten biggest clones cover approximately 25% of the sample.

Reading the germline V gene (reference sequence) gives CDR1 SEHNR and CDR2 FQNEAQ. Inclusive of the bounding cysteine and phenylalanine, the CDR3 is 16 residues long. The kept DNA is CDR3 alone, 48 bases in frame from the first base. A distance of 17 bases separates the germline ends of V and J, which lose 5 bases and 0 bases respectively. The receptor's source is a man aged 30 to 45 in good health. The chain links TRBV7-9 with TRBJ2-7; the best D guess is TRBD2, with 7 bases matching. The sample comprised naive CD8+ T cells sorted from blood. In light of the paper, this sample's cell subset or site label describes: CD45RA+CCR7+. Here the CDR3 is given as CASSPRGGRSSYEQYF. The DNA sequence is TGTGCCAGCAGCCCTAGGGGGGGACGGAGCTCCTACGAGCAGTACTTC.